This T cell receptor (beta chain) is from a study of cytotoxic CD8 clonotypes in ibrutinib-treated CLL. About 2 micrograms of genomic DNA, which was extracted from cryopreserved PBMCs, served as the material used for the TCR beta libraries. The repertoire was sequenced with immunoSEQ multiplex PCR; TCRdb's copy has only in-frame clones and lacks some. The data hold 150,000 to 200,000 clones, with 70% to 85% observed a single time. Study-wide results and caveats: Clonality increased with ibrutinib response but returned toward baseline at progression. Public clonotypes were uncommon and contracted or stayed stable on treatment.

V was pared by 2 bases and J by 0 bases, with 16 bases between. Germline V gives CDR1 SGDLS, CDR2 YYNGEE. This CDR3 region has 17 residues. Details on this clone: Its antigen is unknown.

The receptor was isolated from a human donor with chronic lymphocytic leukemia. The V call is TRBV9, the J call TRBJ2-3, with a tentative D call TRBD2 (8 bases). Sequencing was performed on PBMCs, taken after 24 months of ibrutinib treatment. CDR3 region: CASSVSAGDRSTDTQYF. CDR3 nucleotides: TGTGCCAGCAGCGTTTCAGCGGGGGACAGAAGCACAGATACGCAGTATTTT.